These 26 T cell receptor beta chains were sequenced from one sample in a study of cytomegalovirus exposure and HLA in healthy donors. Primers: 60 Vbeta forward and 13 Jbeta reverse. Some clones are missing from TCRdb's copy, which holds only in-frame ones; the method was immunoSEQ multiplex PCR. The table shows around 180,000 clones, with around 87% occurring only once. Specimen: PBMCs. These receptors were collected from a woman aged 18-29 years in good health and CMV-seronegative.

The chain joins TRBV4-1 to TRBJ1-1; 8 bases line up with TRBD1. The CDR3 is 15 residues long. Germline-derived CDR1 and CDR2 are MGHRA and YSYEKL. The junction had 4 bases not matched to a gene; V was cut back by 3 bases and J by 1 base. The CDR3 loop is CASSHPGTGNTEAFF. The CDR3 DNA follows: TGCGCCAGCAGCCACCCCGGGACAGGGAACACTGAAGCTTTCTTT.

The rearrangement links TRBV7-9 to TRBJ1-3, with D possibly matching TRBD1 (6 bases). Trimming shortened V by 5 bases and J by 0 bases, and 14 bases separated the two germline ends. Germline CDR1 SEHNR, CDR2 FQNEAQ (reference sequence). There are 16 residues in the CDR3. Written as DNA, the CDR3 is TGTGCCAGCAGCACCCGGGACAACCACTCTGGAAACACCATATATTTT. Its protein is CASSTRDNHSGNTIYF. Using reference TRBV7-9 and TRBJ1-3 for the parts outside the CDR3, the full variable domain is DTGVSQNPRHKITKRGQNVTFRCDPISEHNRLYWYRQTLGQGPEFLTYFQNEAQLEKSRLLSDRFSAERPKGSFSTLEIQRTEQGDSAMYLCASSTRDNHSGNTIYFGEGSWLTVV.

The rearrangement joins TRBV5-4 to TRBJ2-1, with D hard to call. Germline V gene data show CDR1 as SGHNT and CDR2 as YYREEE (reference sequence). The V gene lost 0 bases and the J gene lost 0 bases, with 7 bases spanning the gap. This CDR3 has 15 residues. Written as DNA, the CDR3 is TGTGCCAGCAGCTTGGTGGCAAGCTCCTACAATGAGCAGTTCTTC. Translating it yields CASSLVASSYNEQFF.

This chain links TRBV23-1 with TRBJ2-5; D is undetermined. TRBV23-1 is treated as an ORF (open reading frame) with a function not yet certain. The CDR3 has 14 residues. V shed 4 bases and J shed 1 base, with 10 bases lying between them. DNA for the CDR3: TGCGCCAGCAGTCTCGGAACAGTCCAAGAGACCCAGTACTTC. Protein: CASSLGTVQETQYF.

The rearrangement uses TRBV18 and TRBJ2-1, with D unclear. V was trimmed by 6 bases and J by 7 bases, leaving 10 bases between them. The CDR3 is 12 amino acids. The germline V gene encodes CDR1 KGHSH and CDR2 LQKENI. The CDR3 protein is CASSPAMNEQFF. The DNA for the CDR3 is TGTGCCAGCTCGCCAGCTATGAATGAGCAGTTCTTC.

With regard to this clone: Other DNA sequences in the sample encode the same CDR3. J is TRBJ2-5 and V is TRBV29-1; 9 bases line up with TRBD1. The junction had 5 bases not matched to a gene; V was cut back by 1 base and J by 5 bases. The V gene's germline CDR1 is SQVTM and CDR2 ANQGSEA. CDR3 length: 14 amino acids. Here the CDR3 DNA reads TGCAGCGTTGAAGGGGGGACAGGGAAGGAGACCCAGTACTTC. As protein: CSVEGGTGKETQYF.

The chain employs TRBV6-5 and TRBJ1-2, with D perhaps TRBD1 (6 bases). Between the trimmed V and J ends, which lost 10 bases and 0 bases, there was a span of 15 bases. The germline V gene encodes CDR1 MNHEY and CDR2 SVGAGI. This CDR3 has 14 residues. The CDR3 sequence: CANSRDNPNYGYTF. CDR3 coding DNA: TGTGCCAACTCCCGGGACAACCCTAACTATGGCTACACCTTC.

The chain joins TRBV19 to TRBJ2-1; TRBD2 might be the D (6 bases). The CDR3 runs 15 residues. Germline-derived CDR1 and CDR2 are LNHDA and SQIVND (reference sequence). Trimming removed 5 bases at V and 6 bases at J, with 17 bases between. The CDR3 protein is CASSFRDSSVNEQFF. DNA of the CDR3: TGTGCCAGTAGTTTCCGGGACTCCTCGGTCAATGAGCAGTTCTTC.

The V and J genes are TRBV5-6 and TRBJ1-4, with 8 bases matching TRBD1. The CDR3 loop spans 13 amino acids. V was pared by 3 bases and J by 7 bases, with 2 bases of the junction left unmatched. CDR1 and CDR2 (germline): SGHDT, YYEEEE. CDR3 sequence reads: CASSSRGREKLFF. CDR3 in DNA: TGTGCCAGCAGCTCCAGGGGGCGTGAAAAACTGTTTTTT.

About this clone itself: A read error may account for a junction end that differs from germline. V is TRBV5-8 and J is TRBJ2-7; D is undetermined. The CDR3 covers 13 residues. Germline-derived CDR1 and CDR2 are SGHTS and YDEGEE. The CDR3 protein is CASNLNTFYEQYF. Written as DNA, the CDR3 is TGTGCCAGCAACTTGAACACCTTCTACGAGCAGTACTTC. Looking up the rest from reference TRBV5-8 and TRBJ2-7 gives the full variable domain: EAGVTQSPTHLIKTRGQQATLRCSPISGHTSVYWYQQALGLGLQFLLWYDEGEERNRGNFPPRFSGRQFPNYSSELNVNALELEDSALYLCASNLNTFYEQYFGPGTRLTVT.

The gene calls are TRBV4-2 and TRBJ2-1, with D possibly matching TRBD2 (6 bases). The CDR3 length is 15 residues. Germline CDR1 and CDR2: LGHNA and YNFKEQ. Trimming took off 5 bases at V and 0 bases at J, with 11 bases between the two ends. CDR3 coding DNA: TGTGCCAGCAGCGCACCAGCGGGCTCCTACAATGAGCAGTTCTTC. The encoded protein is CASSAPAGSYNEQFF.

This chain uses TRBV6-4 with TRBJ2-5; tentatively, D is TRBD2 (5 bases). CDR3 length: 13 residues. CDR1 is MRHNA and CDR2 is SNTAGT in the germline V gene. V lost 2 bases and J lost 5, with 9 bases in between. Here the CDR3 reads CASSDGERETQYF. The CDR3 region has the DNA TGTGCCAGCAGTGACGGGGAGAGGGAGACCCAGTACTTC.

The genes are TRBV25-1 and TRBJ2-3; tentatively, D is TRBD2 (6 bases). There are 13 residues in the CDR3. The germline V and J ends were trimmed by 9 bases and 5 bases, with 15 bases remaining between them. Germline assignment: CDR1 MGHDK and CDR2 SYGVNS. CDR3 DNA: TGTGCCAGGAGACTAGTGGGGGAAGATACGCAGTATTTT. Translating it yields CARRLVGEDTQYF.

The gene calls are TRBV5-4 and TRBJ1-1; the D gene is possibly TRBD1 (6 bases). The V gene's germline CDR1 is SGHNT and CDR2 YYREEE (reference sequence). Trimming removed 8 bases at V and 1 base at J, with 15 bases between. This CDR3 is 14 amino acids long. This CDR3 is CASGLGGANTEAFF. CDR3 sequence (DNA): TGTGCCAGTGGCCTGGGGGGGGCGAACACTGAAGCTTTCTTT. Using reference TRBV5-4 and TRBJ1-1 for the parts outside the CDR3, the full variable domain is ETGVTQSPTHLIKTRGQQVTLRCSSQSGHNTVSWYQQALGQGPQFIFQYYREEENGRGNFPPRFSGLQFPNYSSELNVNALELDDSALYLCASGLGGANTEAFFGQGTRLTVV.

V and J are TRBV14 and TRBJ1-2; weak D call: TRBD1 (5 bases). In germline, CDR1 is SGHDN, CDR2 FVKESK. Trimming stripped 0 bases from V and 0 bases from J, with 8 bases between. This CDR3 has 15 residues. CDR3: CASSQDPGTNYGYTF. Written as DNA, the CDR3 is TGTGCCAGCAGCCAAGATCCAGGGACTAACTATGGCTACACCTTC.

This CDR3 is CASSQPGTQYF. The CDR3 DNA is TGTGCCAGCAGCCAACCGGGGACCCAGTACTTC. This chain links TRBV7-2 with TRBJ2-5; D gene ambiguous. V dropped 5 bases and J dropped 7 bases, with 8 bases sitting between them. CDR1 and CDR2 (germline): SGHTA, FQGNSA. This CDR3 has 11 residues.

The rearrangement links TRBV29-1 to TRBJ2-7; maybe TRBD1 (7 bases). Germline values: CDR1 SQVTM, CDR2 ANQGSEA. V shed 7 bases and J shed 2 bases, with 12 bases lying between them. The CDR3 sequence is 12 residues long. CDR3 DNA sequence: TGCAGCGGGAGGGACAGTCCCTACGAGCAGTACTTC. Its translation is CSGRDSPYEQYF.

CDR3 sequence (DNA): TGTGCCAGCAGCCCGGGACTGACTGAAGCTTTCTTT. Translation gives CASSPGLTEAFF. The chain joins TRBV11-2 to TRBJ1-1; D perhaps matches TRBD1 (5 bases). The CDR3 length is 12 residues. Germline V CDR1 and CDR2: SGHAT, FQNNGV. V gave up 5 bases and J gave up 5 bases, with 9 bases separating them.

This sequence joins TRBV2 and TRBJ2-5; TRBD1 aligns across 9 bases. The V gene end was trimmed by 6 bases and the J gene end by 1 base; junction bases not matched to a gene: 3. The germline gives CDR1 SNHLY, CDR2 FYNNEI. The CDR3 is made up of 14 amino acids. CDR3 sequence reads: CASREGQGQETQYF. CDR3 in DNA: TGTGCCAGCAGGGAGGGACAGGGCCAAGAGACCCAGTACTTC.

For this clone: Compared with germline, one end of the junction differs, possibly owing to a read error. The chain couples TRBV7-2 to TRBJ2-7; 12 nucleotides line up with TRBD2. Germline V gene lookup returns CDR1 SGHTA and CDR2 FQGNSA. The CDR3 is 14 amino acids. The CDR3 here is CASSLAGGSYEQYF. For the CDR3, the DNA is TGTGCCAGCAGCCTAGCGGGAGGGTCCTACGAGCAGTACTTC. Supplemented by reference TRBV7-2 and TRBJ2-7, the full variable domain reads GAGVSQSPSNKVTEKGKDVELRCDPISGHTALYWYRQSLGQGLEFLIYFQGNSAPDKSGLPSDRFSAERTGGSVSTLTIQRTQQEDSAVYLCASSLAGGSYEQYFGPGTRLTVT.

The rearrangement links TRBV18 to TRBJ1-6; D is possibly TRBD1 (5 bases). The CDR3 has 17 residues. CDR1 is KGHSH, CDR2 LQKENI, per germline. Trimming cost V 1 base and J 10 bases, with 20 bases left between them. The CDR3 sequence is CASSPRGRVAVGSPLHF. CDR3 nucleotides: TGTGCCAGCTCACCACGGGGCCGGGTGGCTGTCGGATCACCCCTCCACTTT.

This clone showed up just a few times. J is TRBJ1-1 and V is TRBV7-9; TRBD1 agrees at 8 bases. Germline lookup yields CDR1 SEHNR and CDR2 FQNEAQ (reference sequence). The CDR3 runs to 14 residues. The ends lost 5 bases at V and 7 bases at J; junction bases unmatched: 9. CDR3 sequence: CASSINRGFGEAFF. The CDR3 nucleotides are TGTGCCAGCAGCATCAACAGGGGGTTCGGTGAAGCTTTCTTT.

The chain has TRBV9 and TRBJ1-2, with 8 bases that match TRBD1. Trimming removed 0 bases from V and 5 bases from J; junction bases left unmatched: 6. Germline loops: CDR1 SGDLS, CDR2 YYNGEE. The CDR3 runs 15 residues. Written as DNA, the CDR3 is TGTGCCAGCAGCGTAGCTGGGACAGGTGAATATGGCTACACCTTC. Protein sequence: CASSVAGTGEYGYTF.

The V gene is TRBV10-3, the J gene TRBJ2-7, with 10 bases identical to TRBD1. Germline V CDR1 and CDR2: ENHRY, SYGVKD. J was trimmed by 5 bases and V by 6 bases; bases with no gene match: 7. The CDR3 consists of 14 residues. CDR3 loop: CAIRPTTGGHEQYF. DNA for the CDR3: TGTGCCATCAGACCGACGACAGGGGGCCACGAGCAGTACTTC.

The J gene is TRBJ1-2, the V gene TRBV4-2, with a weak D call TRBD1 (6 bases). The CDR3 totals 15 residues. V was pared by 0 bases and J by 4 bases, with 12 bases between. CDR1 is LGHNA, CDR2 YNFKEQ, per germline. The CDR3 DNA sequence: TGTGCCAGCAGCCAAGATCATAGGGGGGGCTATGGCTACACCTTC. This sequence encodes CASSQDHRGGYGYTF.

The V and J genes are TRBV19 and TRBJ1-1; TRBD1 matches at 9 bases. This CDR3 comprises 13 residues. CDR1 is LNHDA and CDR2 is SQIVND in the germline V gene (reference sequence). J lost 5 bases, V lost 6 bases, and 4 bases had no gene match. The DNA for the CDR3 is TGTGCCAGTAGGGGGACAGGGTGGACTGAAGCTTTCTTT. As protein: CASRGTGWTEAFF. Filled out from reference TRBV19 and TRBJ1-1, the complete variable domain reads DGGITQSPKYLFRKEGQNVTLSCEQNLNHDAMYWYRQDPGQGLRLIYYSQIVNDFQKGDIAEGYSVSREKKESFPLTVTSAQKNPTAFYLCASRGTGWTEAFFGQGTRLTVV.